This T cell receptor (beta chain) was recovered during a study of T cell repertoires in cytomegalovirus infection. Across the study: Recently identified HLA-C-restricted CMV epitopes were used, and well-studied HLA-B-restricted CMV epitopes were used as well. Matching HLA type, along with CMV infection, was indicated by public TCR beta signatures.

TCRdb reanalysed the reads using MiXCR and keeps one entry per CDR3 protein. The sample includes approximately 74,000 distinct CDR3 sequences, 40% seen only once; the top ten take more than 85%. Trimming removed 5 bases from V and 4 bases from J, with 11 bases in between. This CDR3 is 14 amino acids long. General observations from the study: Predominance within the ex vivo response was attributable to HLA-C-restricted CMV-specific TCR beta clonotypes. CMV carriers with the relevant HLA were identified by cumulative public TCR beta family frequency.

The sample holds a few counts of this clonotype. Its cognate antigen is unknown. The specimen was CD8+ T cells from cultured PBMCs, collected from culture after CMV antigen stimulation. The sequence came from a human donor in good health (CMV status not recorded). Some clones in this sample may be carry-over from other donors' samples. The chain recombines TRBV12-3 or TRBV12-4 with TRBJ1-4; tentative D call: TRBD1 (5 bases). The chain's CDR3 is CASSQGSVNEKLFF. The CDR3 nucleotides are TGTGCCAGCAGTCAGGGCTCGGTTAATGAAAAACTGTTTTTT.